Below are 21 T cell receptor beta chains sequenced from a single sample in a study of T-cell reconstitution after alpha-beta-depleted transplantation in children. A TCRbeta library incorporating unique molecular identifiers was prepared. TCRdb fed the PCR reads into MiXCR, producing one record per CDR3 protein. The data hold about 980,000 distinct CDR3 sequences, with less than 30% observed a single time. The source material was PBMCs, mostly from graft donor cells, sampled 360 days after TCRalphabeta/CD19-depleted stem cell transplant. Source of these receptors: a boy under two years old who had a stem cell transplant for SCID, so the T cells may come from the graft donor.

The chain combines TRBV28 with TRBJ2-1, with 9 bases that match TRBD2. V was clipped by 2 bases and J by 4 bases; unmatched bases: 6. There are 16 residues in the CDR3. Germline CDR1 is MDHEN and CDR2 is SYDVKM. CDR3 nucleotide sequence: TGTGCCAGCAGTTTACCGGGACTAGCTGGATACAATGAGCAGTTCTTC. Translating gives CASSLPGLAGYNEQFF.

This chain joins TRBV5-1 and TRBJ2-2; 15 nucleotides align to TRBD2. Germline CDR1 reads SGHRS; CDR2 reads YFSETQ. V lost 4 bases, J lost 4 bases, and 11 bases stayed unmatched. This CDR3 has 19 amino acids. CDR3 DNA sequence: TGCGCCAGCAGCCGCGATGGACTAGCGGGGGGGTATCCCACCGGGGAGCTGTTTTTT. The encoded protein is CASSRDGLAGGYPTGELFF.

This sequence joins TRBV4-1 and TRBJ1-5; D uncertain. V was pared by 1 base and J by 5 bases, with 15 bases between. Per germline, CDR1 MGHRA and CDR2 YSYEKL. This CDR3 has 16 amino acids. In DNA form, the CDR3 reads TGCGCCAGCAGCCAAGTACTCGGGGAGGTGTATCAGCCCCAGCATTTT. It specifies CASSQVLGEVYQPQHF.

The chain couples TRBV20-1 to TRBJ2-3; D unclear. Per the germline V gene, CDR1 is DFQATT and CDR2 is SNEGSKA (reference sequence). The V end lost 6 bases, the J end lost 0 bases, and 16 bases lay between the germline ends. The CDR3 sequence is 15 residues long. The chain's CDR3 is CSAQRRPSSTDTQYF. The CDR3, as DNA: TGCAGTGCGCAGAGACGACCCTCTAGCACAGATACGCAGTATTTT.

This clonotype was counted between two and nine times. The chain carries TRBV2 and TRBJ1-1; D may be TRBD1 (6 bases). Trimming took 1 base from V and 11 from J, leaving 17 bases between them. Germline V gives CDR1 SNHLY, CDR2 FYNNEI. The CDR3 length is 14 residues. The CDR3 sequence: CASSEVSTGNWAFF. For the CDR3, the DNA is TGTGCCAGCAGTGAAGTATCAACAGGGAATTGGGCTTTCTTT.

The chain recombines TRBV19 with TRBJ2-7; 11 bases are a match to TRBD1. The V segment lost 8 bases and the J segment 5 bases; nucleotides outside the gene matches: 8. The CDR3 extends over 14 amino acids. Per the germline V gene, CDR1 is LNHDA and CDR2 is SQIVND (reference sequence). The CDR3 loop is CASSQDRGQDEQYF. In nucleotides, the CDR3 is TGTGCCAGTTCCCAGGACAGGGGGCAAGACGAGCAGTACTTC.

The chain recombines TRBV20-1 with TRBJ2-7, with 10 positions matching TRBD1. V gave up 0 bases and J gave up 3 bases; unmatched junction bases: 5. Per germline, CDR1 DFQATT and CDR2 SNEGSKA (reference sequence). This CDR3 is 15 amino acids long. The CDR3 nucleotides are TGCAGTGCTAGAGACTACCGGGACAGGGGCTACGAGCAGTACTTC. This codes for CSARDYRDRGYEQYF.

The V and J genes are TRBV7-6 and TRBJ1-1; maybe TRBD1 (5 bases). This CDR3 contains 16 residues. V lost 2 bases and J lost 3, with 16 bases in between. Per the germline V gene, CDR1 is SGHVS and CDR2 is FNYEAQ. CDR3 coding DNA: TGTGCCAGCAGCTTAAGAGTTTTGGCGGGGGACACTGAAGCTTTCTTT. As protein: CASSLRVLAGDTEAFF.

The chain recombines TRBV10-3 with TRBJ1-1; D not certain. CDR1 is ENHRY, CDR2 SYGVKD, per germline. V was trimmed by 11 bases and J by 6 bases, leaving 22 bases between them. There are 14 residues in the CDR3. Written as DNA, the CDR3 is TGTGCCTCTCAAAACGCAGGCAACTTCGCTGAAGCTTTCTTT. This sequence encodes CASQNAGNFAEAFF.

This clonotype was seen only a few times. The chain links TRBV6-1 to TRBJ1-6, with a weak D call TRBD1 (6 bases). This CDR3 has 14 amino acids. Trimming removed 7 bases from V and 7 bases from J, with 14 bases in between. CDR1 MNHNS and CDR2 SASEGT come from the germline V gene. The CDR3 is CASTYRGPNSPLHF. CDR3 nucleotides: TGTGCCAGCACCTACCGGGGGCCCAATTCACCCCTCCACTTT.

Ten or more counts support this clonotype. The gene calls are TRBV5-1 and TRBJ2-2; the D gene is possibly TRBD1 (6 bases). V lost 3 bases to trimming and J lost 6 bases, with 9 bases between them. The germline CDR1 and CDR2 sequences are SGHRS and YFSETQ. This CDR3 spans 13 amino acids. The CDR3 is CASSYYRAGELFF. Here the CDR3 DNA reads TGCGCCAGCAGCTACTACAGGGCCGGGGAGCTGTTTTTT.

A few counts support this clonotype. The V call is TRBV14, the J call TRBJ2-2, with 8 positions matching TRBD1. V was clipped by 3 bases and J by 3 bases; unmatched bases: 6. Germline V gene lookup returns CDR1 SGHDN and CDR2 FVKESK. This CDR3 has 16 residues. The CDR3 protein is CASSQLRDRYTGELFF. The CDR3 DNA reads as TGTGCCAGCAGCCAGCTCCGGGACAGGTACACCGGGGAGCTGTTTTTT.

This clonotype was counted only a few times. The genes are TRBV12-3 or TRBV12-4 and TRBJ2-7, with D perhaps matching TRBD2 (7 bases). V lost 4 bases and J 4 bases, leaving 17 bases between the germline ends. The CDR3 loop spans 15 amino acids. The CDR3 DNA is TGTGCCAGCAGTTCCCCCGGGGGAGGGGGTTACGAGCAGTACTTC. This translates into CASSSPGGGGYEQYF.

This clonotype came up a few times. This rearrangement joins TRBV6-2 or TRBV6-3 to TRBJ1-5; 7 bases are shared with TRBD1. V dropped 5 bases and J dropped 9; count of bases not matched to a gene: 4. The CDR3 runs 12 residues. Germline V gives CDR1 MNHEY, CDR2 SVGEGT. This CDR3 reads CASSQGGTPQHF. Here the CDR3 DNA reads TGTGCCAGCAGTCAGGGGGGGACGCCCCAGCATTTT.

This clonotype was counted between two and nine times. The rearrangement links TRBV27 to TRBJ1-2; 7 bases are a match to TRBD1. The V and J ends lost 6 bases and 4 bases, in that order; junction bases with no gene match: 5. The CDR3 runs 13 residues. The germline CDR1 and CDR2 sequences are MNHEY and SMNVEV (reference sequence). The CDR3 nucleotides are TGTGCCAGCAGACCAGACAGGGTCTATGGCTACACCTTC. Its translation is CASRPDRVYGYTF.

A few counts support this clonotype. The gene calls are TRBV20-1 and TRBJ2-5; D not certain. Looked up from germline, CDR1 is DFQATT and CDR2 is SNEGSKA (reference sequence). Trimming took 1 base from V and 4 from J, leaving 7 bases between them. The CDR3 spans 12 residues. This CDR3 reads CSARGLRETQYF. The CDR3 DNA sequence: TGCAGTGCTAGAGGACTGAGAGAGACCCAGTACTTC.

This clonotype came up a few times. The V call is TRBV20-1, the J call TRBJ1-5; unclear D gene. Germline lookup yields CDR1 DFQATT and CDR2 SNEGSKA (reference sequence). CDR3 size: 14 residues. Trimming stripped 3 bases from V and 5 bases from J, with 14 bases between. The CDR3 loop reads CSASPLFSDQPQHF. The CDR3 nucleotides are TGCAGTGCTAGCCCCTTGTTTTCGGATCAGCCCCAGCATTTT.

This chain uses TRBV20-1 with TRBJ2-1; perhaps TRBD2 as D (5 bases). V lost 7 bases to trimming and J lost 6 bases, with 13 bases between them. This CDR3 is 12 amino acids long. Germline V gene data show CDR1 as DFQATT and CDR2 as SNEGSKA (reference sequence). The CDR3 sequence is CSVSENTNEQFF. In nucleotides, the CDR3 is TGCAGTGTTAGCGAAAACACCAATGAGCAGTTCTTC.

The chain is built from TRBV20-1 and TRBJ2-7; 7 nucleotides align to TRBD2. V lost 1 base to trimming and J lost 1 base; unmatched junction nucleotides: 7. The CDR3 sequence is 15 residues long. The germline gives CDR1 DFQATT, CDR2 SNEGSKA (reference sequence). The CDR3 DNA follows: TGCAGTGCTAGAGCTCCGGGGGGAGGGTCCTACGAGCAGTACTTC. It yields the protein CSARAPGGGSYEQYF.

The chain combines TRBV29-1 with TRBJ1-1, with D perhaps matching TRBD1 (6 bases). Trimming cost V 1 base and J 4 bases, with 13 bases left between them. The CDR3 totals 14 residues. Germline CDR1 and CDR2: SQVTM and ANQGSEA. Here the CDR3 DNA reads TGCAGCGTTGAAGGGAATCAGGGGAGCACTGAAGCTTTCTTT. Translating gives CSVEGNQGSTEAFF.

The table lists this clonotype with a few counts. The chain joins TRBV10-3 to TRBJ2-1; a possible D gene is TRBD2 (5 bases). V was cut by 4 bases and J by 3 bases, with 10 bases left in between. Germline CDR1 ENHRY, CDR2 SYGVKD. The CDR3 sequence is 14 residues long. In nucleotides, the CDR3 is TGTGCCATCAGTGTGGATCGGGGCTACAATGAGCAGTTCTTC. This gives the protein CAISVDRGYNEQFF.